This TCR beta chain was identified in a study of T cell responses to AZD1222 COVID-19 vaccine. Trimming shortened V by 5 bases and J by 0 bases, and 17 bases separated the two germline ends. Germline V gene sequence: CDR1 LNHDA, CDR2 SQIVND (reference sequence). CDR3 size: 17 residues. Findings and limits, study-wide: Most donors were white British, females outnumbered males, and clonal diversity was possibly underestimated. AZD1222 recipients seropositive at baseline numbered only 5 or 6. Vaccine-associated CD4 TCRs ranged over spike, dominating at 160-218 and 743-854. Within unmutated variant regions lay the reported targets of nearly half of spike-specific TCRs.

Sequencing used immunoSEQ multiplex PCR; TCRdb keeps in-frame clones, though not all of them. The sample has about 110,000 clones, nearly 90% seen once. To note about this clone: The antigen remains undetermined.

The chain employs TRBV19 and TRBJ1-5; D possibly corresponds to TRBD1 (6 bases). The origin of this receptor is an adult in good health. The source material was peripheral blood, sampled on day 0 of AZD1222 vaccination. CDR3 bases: TGTGCCAGTAGTGCACCCCAGGGGAGCTATAGCAATCAGCCCCAGCATTTT. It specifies CASSAPQGSYSNQPQHF.